A selection of T cell receptor beta chains follows, all from one sample in a study of shared clonotypes between healthy human individuals. Produced via immunoSEQ multiplex PCR; TCRdb's table is partial and in-frame only. The data contain around 700,000 clones, approximately 79% of them singletons. Sequencing was performed on memory CD4+ T cells sorted from blood. Source of these receptors: a woman aged 25-40 years in good health. Both conserved end residues are part of each CDR3. The D gene is left open where the match is weak. Part of the rows lack a size; the others show once, few, many or a class for expanded clones.

TRBJ1-5 | . | 15 | TRBV28 | TRBD1 | TGTGCCAGCAGTTCCTCGGACAGGGACAATCAGCCCCAGCATTTT | CASSSSDRDNQPQHF
TRBJ2-3 | . | 16 | TRBV5-6 | TRBD2 | TGTGCCAGCAGTAGGACCCCTGGACTAGCGGAGAATACGCAGTATTTT | CASSRTPGLAENTQYF
TRBJ1-1 | . | 15 | TRBV7-9 | . | TGTGCCAGCAGGCGCTTCGAAGGGGGTAAGGCTGAAGCTTTCTTT | CASRRFEGGKAEAFF
TRBJ2-5 | few | 14 | TRBV7-8 | . | TGTGCCAGCAGCCAAATGTCAACGCAAGAGACCCAGTACTTC | CASSQMSTQETQYF
TRBJ2-7 | . | 14 | TRBV4-1 | TRBD2 | TGCGCCAGCAGCCGTACCGGGACTAGTGACGAGCAGTACTTC | CASSRTGTSDEQYF
TRBJ2-7 | . | 12 | TRBV30 | . | TGTGCCTGGGGCCCCCAAACCTACGAGCAGTACTTC | CAWGPQTYEQYF
TRBJ1-4 | . | 12 | TRBV11-2 | . | TGTGCCAGCAGTCCCGGGAGTGAAAAACTGTTTTTT | CASSPGSEKLFF
TRBJ1-3 | . | 15 | TRBV4-1 | . | TGCGCCAGCAGCCAGGGGATCCACTCTGGAAACACCATATATTTT | CASSQGIHSGNTIYF
TRBJ2-7 | few | 16 | TRBV9 | . | TGTGCCAGCAGCGTACACGGTAGCGGACAGCACTACGAGCAGTACTTC | CASSVHGSGQHYEQYF
TRBJ1-5 | . | 14 | TRBV7-2 | . | TGTGCCAGCAGCTTAGTCTTTAGCAATCAGCCCCAGCATTTT | CASSLVFSNQPQHF
TRBJ2-1 | few | 12 | TRBV10-2 | . | TGCGCCAGCACCCCGGGAGTGGGTGAGCAGTTCTTC | CASTPGVGEQFF
TRBJ1-5 | . | 20 | TRBV27 | . | TGTGCCAGCAGTACGACCCTCGGGACAAAACGGCCGGGAAGCAATCAGCCCCAGCATTTT | CASSTTLGTKRPGSNQPQHF
TRBJ1-5 | . | 14 | TRBV6-1 | . | TGTGCCAGCAGCTCGGTATATAGCAATCAGCCCCAGCATTTT | CASSSVYSNQPQHF
TRBJ2-7 | . | 15 | TRBV6-6 | TRBD1 | TGTGCCAGCAGTTACCCCGGGGGACAGGCCTACGAGCAGTACTTC | CASSYPGGQAYEQYF
TRBJ1-2 | . | 14 | TRBV28 | . | TGTGCCAGCCTTACCCGACCAAGGGGCTATGGCTACACCTTC | CASLTRPRGYGYTF
TRBJ1-5 | many | 14 | TRBV11-2 | TRBD1 | TGTGCCAGCAGCGACAGGGGAAGCAATCAGCCCCAGCATTTT | CASSDRGSNQPQHF
TRBJ2-7 | . | 15 | TRBV18 | TRBD2 | TGTGCCAGCTCACGCCCGGGACTAGGTATTATCGAGCAGTACTTC | CASSRPGLGIIEQYF
TRBJ2-5 | . | 16 | TRBV5-1 | TRBD2 | TGCGCCAGCAGCAAAGGGACTAGCGGTTTCCTAGAGACCCAGTACTTC | CASSKGTSGFLETQYF
TRBJ2-1 | . | 14 | TRBV5-4 | TRBD2 | TGTGCCAGCAGCCCCAGGCGGGAGGGTAATGAGCAGTTCTTC | CASSPRREGNEQFF
TRBJ1-1 | once | 13 | TRBV30 | . | TGTGCCTGGGACCCGGGGGTTGGGACTGAAGCTTTCTTT | CAWDPGVGTEAFF
TRBJ2-7 | . | 15 | TRBV13 | . | TGTGCCAGCAGCCTTGCACAGGAGGGCTCCTACGAGCAGTACTTC | CASSLAQEGSYEQYF
TRBJ1-3 | once | 16 | TRBV5-1 | TRBD1 | TGCGCCAGCAGCCCAAGGACAGGGGGCTCTGGAAACACCATATATTTT | CASSPRTGGSGNTIYF
TRBJ2-1 | . | 12 | TRBV6-1 | . | TGTGCCAGCAGTGAAATTGGTAATGAGCAGTTCTTC | CASSEIGNEQFF
TRBJ1-1 | . | 13 | TRBV6-1 | . | TGTGCCAGCAATCCGTACATGAACACTGAAGCTTTCTTT | CASNPYMNTEAFF
TRBJ1-3 | . | 16 | TRBV6-5 | . | TGTGCCAGCAGTTACGGCCGGGCTAACTCTGGAAACACCATATATTTT | CASSYGRANSGNTIYF
TRBJ1-1 | . | 15 | TRBV28 | . | TGTGCCAGCAGCCCAATCCCATCGAGGTACACTGAAGCTTTCTTT | CASSPIPSRYTEAFF
TRBJ2-7 | . | 16 | TRBV19 | TRBD2 | TGTGCCAGTACCCCCTCGGGGCTAGCGGGTACCTACGAGCAGTACTTC | CASTPSGLAGTYEQYF
TRBJ2-1 | few | 16 | TRBV18 | TRBD2 | TGTGCCAGCTCACCAAGGAATAGCGGGAACTCCAATGAGCAGTTCTTC | CASSPRNSGNSNEQFF
TRBJ2-7 | . | 17 | TRBV7-2 | . | TGTGCCAGCAGCTTAGTCCAGCAGCGGGCCCTTCCCTACGAGCAGTACTTC | CASSLVQQRALPYEQYF
TRBJ1-1 | . | 13 | TRBV19 | . | TGTGCCAGTAGCCGACAGCCGAACACTGAAGCTTTCTTT | CASSRQPNTEAFF
TRBJ2-2 | . | 16 | TRBV18 | . | TGTGCCAGCTCACCGCGACTAGGGGATAATATCGGGGAGCTGTTTTTT | CASSPRLGDNIGELFF
TRBJ2-3 | . | 14 | TRBV5-1 | . | TGCGCCAGCAGCTTGACGCCCTGGGCAGATACGCAGTATTTT | CASSLTPWADTQYF
TRBJ2-7 | . | 14 | TRBV6-5 | . | TGTGCCAGCAGTTACGGGGGAATGATCTACGAGCAGTACTTC | CASSYGGMIYEQYF
TRBJ2-3 | . | 14 | TRBV5-4 | . | TGTGCCAGCAGCAAAGAGCGGAGCACAGATACGCAGTATTTT | CASSKERSTDTQYF
TRBJ2-6 | . | 15 | TRBV10-2 | TRBD2 | TGCGCCAGCAGGACTAGCGATTCTGGGGCCAACGTCCTGACTTTC | CASRTSDSGANVLTF